The next 29 T cell receptor beta chains were all read from a single sample in a study of shared T cell receptors in the human thymus. TCRdb keeps only in-frame clones here, not all; method: immunoSEQ multiplex PCR. This table has about 380,000 clones, 85% to 95% appearing once. Sequencing was done on a sample of thymocytes. The receptors originated from a human donor.

The V and J genes are TRBV2 and TRBJ2-3, with TRBD2 matching over 7 bases. Per germline, CDR1 SNHLY and CDR2 FYNNEI. With V trimmed by 1 base and J by 0 bases, 4 bases remained unmatched. This CDR3 region has 16 residues. The CDR3 region has the DNA TGTGCCAGCAGTGAAGAACTAGCGCCTAGCACAGATACGCAGTATTTT. This encodes CASSEELAPSTDTQYF.

This clone has only a few counts. The V call is TRBV18, the J call TRBJ2-6, with a possible D match to TRBD1 (7 bases). This CDR3 comprises 16 residues. Germline CDR1 is KGHSH and CDR2 is LQKENI. V lost 3 bases to trimming and J lost 5 bases, with 14 bases between them. CDR3 sequence (DNA): TGTGCCAGCTCACCGGAGGGGGCGCGGAGGGCCAACGTCCTGACTTTC. Translated, it gives CASSPEGARRANVLTF.

This chain connects TRBV30 to TRBJ2-2, with TRBD2 matching over 10 bases. Germline values: CDR1 GTSNPN, CDR2 SVGIG (reference sequence). The CDR3 totals 18 residues. Trimming cost V 0 bases and J 5 bases; bases outside gene matches: 12. This CDR3 reads CAWSVPSGRALRTGELFF. CDR3 sequence (DNA): TGTGCCTGGAGTGTACCGAGCGGGAGGGCCCTCAGGACCGGGGAGCTGTTTTTT.

J is TRBJ2-1 and V is TRBV5-1; 9 positions agree with TRBD2. The ends lost 3 bases at V and 8 bases at J; junction bases unmatched: 6. Germline lookup yields CDR1 SGHRS and CDR2 YFSETQ. This CDR3 has 14 residues. CDR3 sequence (DNA): TGCGCCAGCAGCTGGACTAGCGCCGGCGATGAGCAGTTCTTC. This codes for CASSWTSAGDEQFF.

V and J are TRBV18 and TRBJ1-5; D gene uncertain. The CDR3 totals 15 residues. The germline CDR1 and CDR2 sequences are KGHSH and LQKENI. Trimming took off 2 bases at V and 0 bases at J, with 8 bases between the two ends. CDR3 DNA sequence: TGTGCCAGCTCACCAGGGCTGCATAGCAATCAGCCCCAGCATTTT. Translating gives CASSPGLHSNQPQHF.

This clone was seen once. This chain uses TRBV5-4 with TRBJ2-1; 7 bases fit TRBD1. V dropped 9 bases and J dropped 4; count of bases not matched to a gene: 10. Germline V gene sequence: CDR1 SGHNT, CDR2 YYREEE (reference sequence). CDR3 length equals 14 residues. The CDR3 DNA sequence: TGTGCCATCAACACAAAGGGGGCTTACAATGAGCAGTTCTTC. Encoded protein: CAINTKGAYNEQFF.

V and J are TRBV9 and TRBJ2-4; D gene uncertain. Trimming left V 4 bases short and J 6 bases short, with 11 bases between. Germline-derived CDR1 and CDR2 are SGDLS and YYNGEE. The CDR3 is 13 amino acids. CDR3 sequence (DNA): TGTGCCAGCAGCCACGGACGAGGAAACATTCAGTACTTC. Protein: CASSHGRGNIQYF.

This chain joins TRBV18 and TRBJ1-5, with 10 nucleotides matching TRBD1. V lost 2 bases and J lost 0; bases outside the gene matches: 13. Germline V gene sequence: CDR1 KGHSH, CDR2 LQKENI. The CDR3 is 20 amino acids. Written as DNA, the CDR3 is TGTGCCAGCTCACCATCGTCCCGGGACAGGGGCCCGTTTAGCAATCAGCCCCAGCATTTT. It encodes CASSPSSRDRGPFSNQPQHF.

The chain has TRBV23-1 and TRBJ2-1, with 7 positions matching TRBD2. TRBV23-1 is recorded as an ORF, its role being uncertain. J lost 8 bases, V lost 4 bases, and 8 bases had no gene match. The CDR3 is 14 amino acids. CDR3 sequence reads: CASSPREGMDEQFF. CDR3 coding DNA: TGCGCCAGCAGTCCTAGGGAGGGAATGGATGAGCAGTTCTTC.

This sequence joins TRBV28 and TRBJ2-7, with D perhaps matching TRBD1 (5 bases). The CDR3 covers 16 residues. CDR1 and CDR2 (germline): MDHEN, SYDVKM. V was shortened by 5 bases and J by 4 bases, with 21 bases between the two germline ends. As DNA, the CDR3 is TGTGCCAGCAGTCCACCTCCCGACAGACGATTGTACGAGCAGTACTTC. This translates into CASSPPPDRRLYEQYF.

The J gene is TRBJ1-2, the V gene TRBV27, with TRBD1 matching 8 bases. Germline-derived CDR1 and CDR2 are MNHEY and SMNVEV (reference sequence). The CDR3 is made up of 13 amino acids. V dropped 3 bases and J dropped 7; count of bases not matched to a gene: 4. The CDR3 DNA is TGTGCCAGCAGTTTCGACAGGGGACTTGGCTACACCTTC. Translated: CASSFDRGLGYTF.

V and J are TRBV7-2 and TRBJ2-4; a possible D gene is TRBD2 (5 bases). Trimming took 4 bases from V and 2 from J, leaving 15 bases between them. This CDR3 spans 16 amino acids. Germline V lookup: CDR1 SGHTA, CDR2 FQGNSA. The CDR3 DNA sequence: TGTGCCAGCAGCTCACCCCCCGGGGTGACCAAAAACATTCAGTACTTC. Translated, it gives CASSSPPGVTKNIQYF.

This sequence joins TRBV6-1 and TRBJ2-7, with 11 bases aligning to TRBD2. The CDR3 covers 15 residues. Germline lookup yields CDR1 MNHNS and CDR2 SASEGT. Trimming took 5 bases from V and 4 from J; bases not matched to a gene: 7. This CDR3 reads CASSKTSGKVYEQYF. CDR3 sequence (DNA): TGTGCCAGCAGTAAGACTAGCGGGAAGGTTTACGAGCAGTACTTC.

The J gene is TRBJ1-2, the V gene TRBV5-4; maybe TRBD1 (6 bases). The V gene lost 2 bases and the J gene lost 6 bases, with 23 bases spanning the gap. The CDR3 totals 17 residues. Germline V lookup: CDR1 SGHNT, CDR2 YYREEE (reference sequence). CDR3 in amino acids: CASSLERDNHNGNGYTF. In nucleotides, the CDR3 is TGTGCCAGCAGCTTAGAGAGGGACAACCACAATGGGAATGGCTACACCTTC. The complete variable domain, with remaining parts taken from reference TRBV5-4 and TRBJ1-2, reads ETGVTQSPTHLIKTRGQQVTLRCSSQSGHNTVSWYQQALGQGPQFIFQYYREEENGRGNFPPRFSGLQFPNYSSELNVNALELDDSALYLCASSLERDNHNGNGYTFGSGTRLTVV.

This clone came up once. The chain has TRBV6-6 and TRBJ1-3; 9 bases match TRBD1. CDR3 size: 16 residues. V shed 4 bases, J shed 5 bases, and the junction held 9 bases outside the gene matches. Per germline, CDR1 MNHNY and CDR2 SVGAGI (reference sequence). CDR3 sequence reads: CASSSRDRVNRNTIYF. CDR3 nucleotide sequence: TGTGCCAGCAGTTCCCGGGACAGGGTAAATAGAAACACCATATATTTT.

The V gene is TRBV27, the J gene TRBJ2-3, with unresolved D. There are 15 residues in the CDR3. The V gene's germline CDR1 is MNHEY and CDR2 SMNVEV (reference sequence). The V end was cut by 10 bases, the J end by 2 bases, with 19 bases between. CDR3: CATPLGSQHTDTQYF. CDR3 sequence (DNA): TGTGCCACCCCCCTGGGGTCCCAGCACACAGATACGCAGTATTTT.

The gene calls are TRBV4-1 and TRBJ2-3; 10 nucleotides agree with TRBD2. The junction had 6 bases not matched to a gene; V was cut back by 1 base and J by 2 bases. There are 17 residues in the CDR3. The germline V gene encodes CDR1 MGHRA and CDR2 YSYEKL. The CDR3 DNA is TGCGCCAGCAGCCAAGTGAGAGGGACTAGCGCCACAGATACGCAGTATTTT. Protein: CASSQVRGTSATDTQYF.

J is TRBJ1-3 and V is TRBV11-1; 7 bases are a match to TRBD1. V lost 6 bases, J lost 0 bases, and 17 bases stayed unmatched. The germline V gene encodes CDR1 SGHAT and CDR2 FQDESV (reference sequence). CDR3 length: 19 residues. Here the CDR3 DNA reads TGTGCCAGCAGTCTCGGGACAGAAAAACCATCAACCTCTGGAAACACCATATATTTT. Its protein product is CASSLGTEKPSTSGNTIYF.

The rearrangement uses TRBV6-6 and TRBJ2-7; 9 bases fit TRBD1. This CDR3 is 16 amino acids long. In germline, CDR1 is MNHNY, CDR2 SVGAGI (reference sequence). The V gene end was trimmed by 5 bases and the J gene end by 0 bases; junction bases not matched to a gene: 8. The CDR3 loop reads CASSTPGTGSSYEQYF. The DNA of the CDR3 is TGTGCCAGCAGTACCCCCGGGACAGGGTCCTCCTACGAGCAGTACTTC.

The chain joins TRBV5-8 to TRBJ2-3; D is uncertain. V was trimmed by 0 bases and J by 2 bases, leaving 10 bases between them. In germline, CDR1 is SGHTS, CDR2 YDEGEE. The CDR3 totals 15 residues. The DNA for the CDR3 is TGTGCCAGCAGCTTGGCCTATCTCTACACAGATACGCAGTATTTT. Its protein is CASSLAYLYTDTQYF.

This clone appeared once. The V and J genes are TRBV9 and TRBJ2-7; D may be TRBD2 (6 bases). The germline V and J ends were trimmed by 3 bases and 2 bases, with 15 bases remaining between them. The CDR3 is made up of 15 amino acids. From germline, CDR1 is SGDLS and CDR2 YYNGEE. CDR3 sequence reads: CASSARPGLPYEQYF. CDR3 bases: TGTGCCAGCAGCGCGCGTCCGGGACTTCCCTACGAGCAGTACTTC.

The rearrangement joins TRBV7-4 to TRBJ2-7, with no clear D. This CDR3 contains 15 residues. The V end was cut by 2 bases, the J end by 1 base, with 12 bases between. CDR1 is SGHVT, CDR2 SQSDAQ, per germline. The CDR3 protein is CASSLSIDPSYEQYF. The CDR3 DNA follows: TGTGCCAGCAGCTTATCGATTGACCCTTCCTACGAGCAGTACTTC. Full variable domain (remainder filled in from reference TRBV7-4 and TRBJ2-7): GAGVSQSPRYKVAKRGRDVALRCDSISGHVTLYWYRQTLGQGSEVLTYSQSDAQRDKSGRPSGRFSAERPERSVSTLKIQRTEQGDSAVYLCASSLSIDPSYEQYFGPGTRLTVT.

The CDR3: CASSMGPGTPDEKLFF. In DNA, the CDR3 is TGTGCCAGTAGTATGGGCCCCGGGACGCCGGATGAAAAACTGTTTTTT. The V gene is TRBV19, the J gene TRBJ1-4, with D perhaps matching TRBD1 (5 bases). Per the germline V gene, CDR1 is LNHDA and CDR2 is SQIVND (reference sequence). The CDR3 runs 16 residues. V shed 3 bases and J shed 6 bases, with 17 bases lying between them.

The chain recombines TRBV6-1 with TRBJ1-5, with 8 bases identical to TRBD1. The V and J ends lost 6 bases and 3 bases, in that order; junction bases with no gene match: 7. Germline CDR1 and CDR2: MNHNS and SASEGT. The CDR3 loop spans 15 amino acids. The CDR3 spells CASSHRGYYNQPQHF. CDR3 DNA: TGTGCCAGCAGCCACAGGGGGTATTACAATCAGCCCCAGCATTTT.

The rearrangement uses TRBV7-2 and TRBJ2-7; 12 bases line up with TRBD2. This CDR3 is built from 16 residues. Germline CDR1 is SGHTA and CDR2 is FQGNSA. V dropped 5 bases and J dropped 3; count of bases not matched to a gene: 8. The CDR3 reads CASSDRTSGGNYEQYF. In DNA, the CDR3 is TGTGCCAGCAGCGACCGAACTAGCGGGGGGAACTACGAGCAGTACTTC.

This clone appeared a single time. A read error is likely, as this CDR3 ends without the conserved phenylalanine or tryptophan. The DNA is left out, because the CDR3 cannot be placed on it with certainty; the CDR3 is given as TCRdb lists it. This rearrangement joins TRBV6-1 to TRBJ1-2. The CDR3 extends over 11 residues, inclusive of both ends. Looked up from germline, CDR1 is MNHNS and CDR2 is SASEGT. The CDR3 reads CASSGRGVQLH.

The J gene is TRBJ2-7, the V gene TRBV28; perhaps TRBD1 as D (6 bases). CDR3 size: 17 residues. The V and J ends lost 5 bases and 6 bases respectively, with 26 bases between them. Looked up from germline, CDR1 is MDHEN and CDR2 is SYDVKM. The CDR3 spells CASSTNPTGPTPFEQYF. The CDR3 DNA sequence: TGTGCCAGCAGTACAAATCCGACAGGCCCGACCCCGTTCGAGCAGTACTTC.

This chain links TRBV14 with TRBJ2-1, with D hard to call. The CDR3 runs to 16 residues. Trimming shortened V by 1 base and J by 0 bases, and 10 bases separated the two germline ends. Germline V lookup: CDR1 SGHDN, CDR2 FVKESK. The CDR3 loop reads CASSQGWAGSYNEQFF. DNA of the CDR3: TGTGCCAGCAGCCAAGGATGGGCTGGCTCCTACAATGAGCAGTTCTTC.

The chain carries TRBV5-4 and TRBJ2-3; 8 bases agree with TRBD2. The CDR3 length is 14 residues. The junction had 5 bases not matched to a gene; V was cut back by 4 bases and J by 4 bases. Germline values: CDR1 SGHNT, CDR2 YYREEE (reference sequence). CDR3: CASSRAGVPDTQYF. CDR3 in DNA: TGTGCCAGCAGCAGAGCGGGAGTACCAGATACGCAGTATTTT. The variable domain in full, completed from reference TRBV5-4 and TRBJ2-3, reads ETGVTQSPTHLIKTRGQQVTLRCSSQSGHNTVSWYQQALGQGPQFIFQYYREEENGRGNFPPRFSGLQFPNYSSELNVNALELDDSALYLCASSRAGVPDTQYFGPGTRLTVL.